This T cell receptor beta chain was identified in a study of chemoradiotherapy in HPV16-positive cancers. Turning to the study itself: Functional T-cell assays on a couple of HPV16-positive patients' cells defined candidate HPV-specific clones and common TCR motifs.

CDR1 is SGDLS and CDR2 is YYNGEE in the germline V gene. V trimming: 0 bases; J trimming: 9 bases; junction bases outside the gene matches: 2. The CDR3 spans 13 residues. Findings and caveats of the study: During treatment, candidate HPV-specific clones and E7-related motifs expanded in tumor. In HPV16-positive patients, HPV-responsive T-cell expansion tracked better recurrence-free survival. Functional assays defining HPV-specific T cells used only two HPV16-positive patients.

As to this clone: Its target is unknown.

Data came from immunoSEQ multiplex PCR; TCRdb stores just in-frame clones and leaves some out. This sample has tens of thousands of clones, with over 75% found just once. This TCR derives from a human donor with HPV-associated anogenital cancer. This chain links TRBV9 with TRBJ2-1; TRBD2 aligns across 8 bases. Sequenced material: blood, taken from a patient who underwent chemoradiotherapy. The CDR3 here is CASSVGAGGEQFF. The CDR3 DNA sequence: TGTGCCAGCAGCGTAGGCGCGGGGGGTGAGCAGTTCTTC.